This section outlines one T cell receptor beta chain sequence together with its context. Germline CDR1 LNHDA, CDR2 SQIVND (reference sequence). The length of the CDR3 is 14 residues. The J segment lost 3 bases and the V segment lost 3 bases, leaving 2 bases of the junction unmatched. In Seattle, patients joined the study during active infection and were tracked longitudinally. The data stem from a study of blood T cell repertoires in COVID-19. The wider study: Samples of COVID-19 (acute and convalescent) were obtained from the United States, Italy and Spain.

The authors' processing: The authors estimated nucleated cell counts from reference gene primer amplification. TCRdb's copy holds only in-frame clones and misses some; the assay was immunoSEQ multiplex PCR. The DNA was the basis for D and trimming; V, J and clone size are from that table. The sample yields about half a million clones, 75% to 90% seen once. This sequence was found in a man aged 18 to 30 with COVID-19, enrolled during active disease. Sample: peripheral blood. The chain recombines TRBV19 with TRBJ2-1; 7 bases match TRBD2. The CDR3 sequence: CASSIASGYNEQFF. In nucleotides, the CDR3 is TGTGCCAGTAGTATTGCTAGCGGCTACAATGAGCAGTTCTTC.